This TCR beta chain derives from a study of blood T cell repertoires in COVID-19. The germline V gene encodes CDR1 MDHEN and CDR2 SYDVKM. V lost 10 bases and J 7 bases, leaving 17 bases between the germline ends. This CDR3 spans 13 amino acids. As processed by the authors: The authors estimated nucleated cell counts from reference gene primer amplification. Method: immunoSEQ multiplex PCR; TCRdb's copy keeps in-frame clones and lacks some. V and J calls and clone size come straight from that table; D and trimming were deduced from the DNA. This table holds roughly 350,000 clones, more than 75% found once.

This receptor was identified in a woman aged 30 to 39 with COVID-19, enrolled during active disease. Sequenced sample: peripheral blood. V usage is TRBV28 and J usage is TRBJ2-1, with D perhaps TRBD1 (7 bases). CDR3 sequence (DNA): TGTGCCACCCGCGGGACAGAGAGAAATGAGCAGTTCTTC. Amino acid sequence: CATRGTERNEQFF.